This TCR beta chain stems from a study of CXCR3-negative and CXCR3-positive naive CD8 T cells. Study in general: Per-library TRB read counts averaged about 1.5 +/- 0.3 million, adding up to 120 million to 150 million in total.

This CDR3 comprises 15 residues. Points on this clonotype: What it binds is not known.

Study conclusions and caveats: Naive CXCR3-positive cells had TRB CDR3s more hydrophobic than those of CXCR3-negative naive cells. Upon cryopreservation, CXCR3 expression partially decreased, and most assays used fresh PBMCs. Because surface CD5 did not distinguish the naive subsets, TCR strength was inferred from TRB CDR3 properties.

TRB cDNA was prepared as libraries by UMI-labeled 5' RACE. TCRdb reprocessed the 5' RACE reads, keeping one entry per CDR3 protein, no DNA. This sample's table has 150,000 to 170,000 distinct CDR3 sequences. V gene TRBV12-3 or TRBV12-4 combines with J gene TRBJ2-7; TCRdb's D call of TRBD2 is untestable without DNA. Input material: naive CXCR3+ CD8+ T cells from blood. This sample's subset: CD45RO-CCR7+CD27+CD95- naive CD8+ T cells expressing CXCR3 (TNR3+). The sequence was collected from a human donor in good health. Some clones in this sample may be carry-over from other donors' samples. The CDR3 region is CASSTGRGSPYEQYF.